A selection of T cell receptor beta chains follows, all from one sample in a study of T cell changes during pregnancy in multiple sclerosis. The repertoire was sequenced with immunoSEQ multiplex PCR; TCRdb's copy has only in-frame clones and lacks some. The sample has about 77,000 clones, 75% to 90% seen once. The material sequenced was peripheral blood, taken before pregnancy. The receptors here all came from a female donor with multiple sclerosis, enrolled in a pregnancy study. CDR3s include the opening cysteine and the closing phenylalanine or tryptophan. The order of the fields is clone size, J gene, D gene, V gene, CDR3 DNA, CDR3 protein. The D gene is left open where the match is weak. Only some rows state a clone size, as once, few, many or a class for expanded clones.

>NA|TRBJ1-1|NA|TRBV7-8
TGTGCCAGCAGCTTAGAGGGGCTAGGGAAAGCTTTCTTT
CASSLEGLGKAFF
>NA|TRBJ1-3|TRBD1|TRBV11-2
TGTGCCAGCAGCTTATTACAGGGGGGAAACACCATATATTTT
CASSLLQGGNTIYF
>NA|TRBJ2-2|NA|TRBV18
TGTGCCAGCTCACGGGGGACAACGCGTAGGGAGCTGTTTTTT
CASSRGTTRRELFF
>NA|TRBJ2-7|TRBD1|TRBV9
TGTGCCAGCAGCGTAGGGACAGGGATCCACTACGAGCAGTACTTC
CASSVGTGIHYEQYF
>NA|TRBJ2-3|TRBD2|TRBV29-1
TGCAGCGCCCTAGCGGGGGCTACAGATACGCAGTATTTT
CSALAGATDTQYF
>few|TRBJ2-5|TRBD2|TRBV9
TGTGCCAGCAGCGGGGCGGGGGAGGAGACCCAGTACTTC
CASSGAGEETQYF
>few|TRBJ1-6|TRBD1|TRBV2
TGTGCCAGCAGGGACAGGGGCGAGAATTCACCCCTCCACTTT
CASRDRGENSPLHF
>NA|TRBJ2-7|TRBD1|TRBV29-1
TGCAGCGCAGACAGGGGGAACCACGAGCAGTACTTC
CSADRGNHEQYF
>once|TRBJ1-3|TRBD1|TRBV28
TGTGCCAGCATTGCTTACTCCGGGACAGGGGTCCCTTACTCTGGAAACACCATATATTTT
CASIAYSGTGVPYSGNTIYF
>NA|TRBJ1-5|NA|TRBV15
TGTGCCACCAGCAGAGGACAGGTTGCTCAGCCCCAGCATTTT
CATSRGQVAQPQHF
>NA|TRBJ2-2|TRBD2|TRBV15
TGTGCCACCAGCAGACCCTATAGCGGGGGGGCGGCCGGGGAGCTGTTTTTT
CATSRPYSGGAAGELFF
>NA|TRBJ2-1|NA|TRBV9
TGTGCCAGCAGTCTAGCCGCTTCCTACAATGAGCAGTTCTTC
CASSLAASYNEQFF
>NA|TRBJ2-5|NA|TRBV21-1
TGTGCCAGCAGCAAAGGGCAGCAAGAGACCCAGTACTTC
CASSKGQQETQYF
>NA|TRBJ2-2|NA|TRBV5-1
TGCGCCAGCAGCTTGGAAGGCCAGGGGCAGGGTTTTTTT
CASSLEGQGQGFF
>NA|TRBJ1-1|TRBD1|TRBV5-6
TGTGCCAGCAGCATGGACAGGTTGAACACTGAAGCTTTCTTT
CASSMDRLNTEAFF
>NA|TRBJ2-7|TRBD2|TRBV9
TGTGCCAGCAGCGTAGGCCCCTTACCGGGGGGTGATTACGAGCAGTACTTC
CASSVGPLPGGDYEQYF
>NA|TRBJ1-2|NA|TRBV27
TGTGCCAGCAGTCCACACAGGGTTTACTATGGCTACACCTTC
CASSPHRVYYGYTF
>NA|TRBJ1-1|NA|TRBV10-3
TGTGCCATCAGTTCCACCGACAGACCCAATGAAGCTTTCTTT
CAISSTDRPNEAFF
>few|TRBJ1-2|TRBD1|TRBV5-6
TGTGCCAGCAGCCCGACGGGACAGGGTATGGGCTACACCTTC
CASSPTGQGMGYTF
>NA|TRBJ2-3|NA|TRBV5-1
TGCGCCAGCAGCTTGGCCTCTAGCACAGATACGCAGTATTTT
CASSLASSTDTQYF
>NA|TRBJ2-7|NA|TRBV2
TGTGCCACGAGTTCGTCGGGGGTCGACGAGCAGTACTTC
CATSSSGVDEQYF
>NA|TRBJ1-1|NA|TRBV2
TGTGCCAGCAGTGATTGGCAGATGAACACTGAAGCTTTCTTT
CASSDWQMNTEAFF
>NA|TRBJ2-1|TRBD2|TRBV29-1
TGCAGCGTCGCCGGACTAGCGGGGCCCGGTGGGGAGCAGTTCTTC
CSVAGLAGPGGEQFF
>NA|TRBJ2-1|NA|TRBV7-2
TGTGCCAGCAGCTTATATGCGTCGCCCAATGAGCAGTTCTTC
CASSLYASPNEQFF